This TCR beta chain comes out of a study of blood T cell repertoires in COVID-19. About the study: Acute-phase and convalescent COVID-19 samples originated in the United States, Italy and Spain.

All recovered Cohort 3 donors got two negative PCRs, got clearance, or saw symptom resolution. Germline assignment: CDR1 MDHEN and CDR2 SYDVKM. V lost 2 bases to trimming and J lost 5 bases, with 14 bases between them. The CDR3 spans 15 residues. The table came from immunoSEQ multiplex PCR; TCRdb's copy has only in-frame clones and leaves some out. The sample shows about 300,000 clones, around nine tenths of them seen only once. The chain recombines TRBV28 with TRBJ2-3; D may be TRBD1 (5 bases). The sample comprised PBMCs or T cells enriched from blood (not recorded which). The sequence derives from a woman aged 18-29 years who had recovered from COVID-19. The DNA for the CDR3 is TGTGCCAGCAGTTTACCGGGCAGGGTATTAGATACGCAGTATTTT. Residues: CASSLPGRVLDTQYF.